Below, 16 T cell receptor beta chains from the same sample are listed, as sequenced in a study of cytomegalovirus exposure and HLA in healthy donors. The PCR used 60 Vbeta and 13 Jbeta primers. Here immunoSEQ multiplex PCR was the method, and the copy in TCRdb shows in-frame clones only, minus some. The table lists approximately 190,000 clones, over 70% of them singletons. Sequencing was carried out using PBMCs. The receptors were gathered from a man aged 25-40 years in good health and CMV-seronegative.

J is TRBJ2-5 and V is TRBV5-5; possible D gene TRBD2, 5 bases. The CDR3 extends over 14 amino acids. Per the germline V gene, CDR1 is SGHKS and CDR2 is YYEKEE (reference sequence). Trimming took 3 bases from V and 2 from J, leaving 11 bases between them. The chain's CDR3 is CASSSPGNQETQYF. Here the CDR3 DNA reads TGTGCCAGCAGCTCCCCGGGGAATCAAGAGACCCAGTACTTC.

The chain uses TRBV6-5 and TRBJ2-1; D not resolved. The CDR3 covers 13 residues. V lost 0 bases and J 9 bases, leaving 9 bases between the germline ends. Germline values: CDR1 MNHEY, CDR2 SVGAGI. CDR3 coding DNA: TGTGCCAGCAGTTACTCGGTGGGCCGTGAGCAGTTCTTC. Residues: CASSYSVGREQFF.

CDR3: CASSQEDRVAGELFF. The DNA of the CDR3 is TGTGCCAGCAGCCAAGAGGACAGGGTGGCCGGGGAGCTGTTTTTT. This sequence joins TRBV4-2 and TRBJ2-2, with 8 bases matching TRBD1. V was clipped by 0 bases and J by 6 bases; unmatched bases: 3. Germline lookup yields CDR1 LGHNA and CDR2 YNFKEQ. This CDR3 is 15 amino acids long.

The chain employs TRBV11-2 and TRBJ1-4; no definite D call. The CDR3 sequence is 12 residues long. The V gene's germline CDR1 is SGHAT and CDR2 FQNNGV. V lost 5 bases and J 12 bases, leaving 13 bases between the germline ends. In nucleotides, the CDR3 is TGTGCCAGCAGCGCGGGCCGCCTTGAACTGTTTTTT. Protein product: CASSAGRLELFF.

The rearrangement joins TRBV30 to TRBJ2-7; 7 nucleotides line up with TRBD2. Germline V gene lookup returns CDR1 GTSNPN and CDR2 SVGIG (reference sequence). Trimming took 0 bases from V and 1 from J; bases not matched to a gene: 9. This CDR3 is built from 16 residues. The CDR3 sequence: CAWSVTSGGGSYEQYF. In DNA, the CDR3 is TGTGCCTGGAGTGTAACCTCTGGGGGAGGGTCCTACGAGCAGTACTTC.

The chain combines TRBV27 with TRBJ1-1, with D tentatively TRBD1 (6 bases). V was trimmed by 4 bases and J by 2 bases, leaving 20 bases between them. CDR3 size: 17 residues. Looked up from germline, CDR1 is MNHEY and CDR2 is SMNVEV (reference sequence). CDR3 DNA sequence: TGTGCCAGCAGTTCCCTTCTAGGGGGGGTAGGAAACACTGAAGCTTTCTTT. Protein product: CASSSLLGGVGNTEAFF.

This clone was picked up a small number of times. The rearrangement links TRBV5-1 to TRBJ2-7, with D perhaps matching TRBD1 (6 bases). CDR3 length equals 14 residues. Trimming cost V 0 bases and J 2 bases, with 9 bases left between them. Germline V gene data show CDR1 as SGHRS and CDR2 as YFSETQ. The CDR3 spells CASSLGQAAYEQYF. The CDR3 region has the DNA TGCGCCAGCAGCTTGGGACAGGCTGCCTACGAGCAGTACTTC. Looking up the rest from reference TRBV5-1 and TRBJ2-7 gives the full variable domain: KAGVTQTPRYLIKTRGQQVTLSCSPISGHRSVSWYQQTPGQGLQFLFEYFSETQRNKGNFPGRFSGRQFSNSRSEMNVSTLELGDSALYLCASSLGQAAYEQYFGPGTRLTVT.

This clone has just one count. The rearrangement uses TRBV28 and TRBJ1-4, with 7 bases lining up with TRBD1. The CDR3 covers 14 residues. V lost 2 bases, J lost 6 bases, and 3 bases stayed unmatched. The V gene's germline CDR1 is MDHEN and CDR2 SYDVKM. The CDR3 is CASSLVDRDEKLFF. The CDR3 DNA follows: TGTGCCAGCAGTTTAGTCGACAGGGATGAAAAACTGTTTTTT.

This clone was detected once. This chain connects TRBV4-3 to TRBJ2-5, with D possibly being TRBD2 (6 bases). This CDR3 has 13 residues. Germline V CDR1 and CDR2: LGHNA, YSLEER. With 1 base removed from V and 5 bases from J, the gap between germline ends came to 8 bases. CDR3 residues: CASSQGRDETQYF. The CDR3 coding sequence is TGCGCCAGCAGCCAAGGGAGGGATGAGACCCAGTACTTC.

The V and J genes are TRBV11-2 and TRBJ2-2, with 10 bases that match TRBD1. V dropped 2 bases and J dropped 4; count of bases not matched to a gene: 7. Germline CDR1 and CDR2: SGHAT and FQNNGV. The CDR3 sequence is 17 residues long. Written as DNA, the CDR3 is TGTGCCAGCAGCTTATCTGCGGGGACAGGGGTCACCGGGGAGCTGTTTTTT. This encodes CASSLSAGTGVTGELFF.

This clone was detected only once. The chain uses TRBV7-9 and TRBJ1-2; 7 nucleotides align to TRBD1. The junction had 3 bases not matched to a gene; V was cut back by 0 bases and J by 8 bases. The CDR3 runs 13 residues. Germline V gives CDR1 SEHNR, CDR2 FQNEAQ (reference sequence). The CDR3 reads CASSLATGDGYTF. The CDR3 DNA reads as TGTGCCAGCAGCTTAGCCACAGGGGACGGCTACACCTTC.

The genes are TRBV7-2 and TRBJ1-4; 10 bases match TRBD1. The CDR3 is 14 residues long. Germline lookup yields CDR1 SGHTA and CDR2 FQGNSA. V shed 5 bases and J 8 bases; nucleotides not matched to a gene: 5. This chain's CDR3 is CASSQTGGKEKLFF. CDR3 bases: TGTGCCAGCAGCCAGACAGGGGGCAAGGAAAAACTGTTTTTT.

The chain combines TRBV6-5 with TRBJ2-3; the match to TRBD1 covers 8 bases. Germline loops: CDR1 MNHEY, CDR2 SVGAGI. The CDR3 is 15 residues long. J gave up 4 bases and V 5 bases, and 8 bases lay outside the gene matches. This chain's CDR3 is CASSQRTGNPDTQYF. The CDR3 coding sequence is TGTGCCAGCAGTCAACGGACAGGGAACCCAGATACGCAGTATTTT.

The rearrangement links TRBV4-1 to TRBJ2-1; maybe TRBD1 (5 bases). This CDR3 comprises 15 residues. Germline loops: CDR1 MGHRA, CDR2 YSYEKL. V was pared by 1 base and J by 4 bases, with 11 bases between. The CDR3 here is CASSQAYRIYNEQFF. CDR3 in DNA: TGCGCCAGCAGCCAAGCCTACAGGATTTACAATGAGCAGTTCTTC.

This chain uses TRBV2 with TRBJ1-2; TRBD1 matches at 11 bases. The trim removed 6 bases at V and 5 bases at J, leaving 5 bases unmatched. The germline V gene has CDR1 SNHLY and CDR2 FYNNEI. CDR3 length: 14 residues. The DNA for the CDR3 is TGTGCCAGCAGGGACGGGACAGGGGGGTATGGCTACACCTTC. It specifies CASRDGTGGYGYTF. The entire variable domain, with the rest obtained from reference TRBV2 and TRBJ1-2, is as follows: EPEVTQTPSHQVTQMGQEVILRCVPISNHLYFYWYRQILGQKVEFLVSFYNNEISEKSEIFDDQFSVERPDGSNFTLKIRSTKLEDSAMYFCASRDGTGGYGYTFGSGTRLTVV.

This chain joins TRBV5-8 and TRBJ1-3; D gene ambiguous. V was shortened by 1 base and J by 0 bases, with 14 bases between the two germline ends. There are 17 residues in the CDR3. Germline CDR1 reads SGHTS; CDR2 reads YDEGEE. CDR3 sequence (DNA): TGTGCCAGCAGCTTGTTTCGAGGCGTGAGCTCTGGAAACACCATATATTTT. Encoded protein: CASSLFRGVSSGNTIYF.